A single TCR beta chain is shown here with its context. In germline, CDR1 is LGHNA, CDR2 YSLEER. The length of the CDR3 is 16 residues. Trimming removed 0 bases from V and 0 bases from J, with 9 bases in between. RNA in amounts of about 0.45 to 1 ug was reverse transcribed with random hexamers. Multiplex immunoSEQ PCR targeted 54 Vbeta and 13 Jbeta TCR beta segments. TCRdb analysed the immunoSEQ multiplex PCR reads with MiXCR anew, one entry per CDR3 protein. The sample contains about 130,000 distinct CDR3 sequences, over 85% of which appear only once. The data were taken from a study of CD8 T cells in Susac syndrome. Study information: Blood was drawn from Susac syndrome patients while they were therapy-naive, on corticosteroids, or on intravenous immunoglobulin alone.

All included Susac syndrome patients satisfied recently defined diagnostic criteria for definite or probable disease. This clonotype originated in a human donor with Susac syndrome. Input material: CD8+ T cells from PBMCs. The chain joins TRBV4-3 to TRBJ2-1; no definite D call. The CDR3 reads CASSQEGWSSYNEQFF. In DNA, the CDR3 is TGCGCCAGCAGCCAAGAGGGTTGGTCCTCCTACAATGAGCAGTTCTTC.